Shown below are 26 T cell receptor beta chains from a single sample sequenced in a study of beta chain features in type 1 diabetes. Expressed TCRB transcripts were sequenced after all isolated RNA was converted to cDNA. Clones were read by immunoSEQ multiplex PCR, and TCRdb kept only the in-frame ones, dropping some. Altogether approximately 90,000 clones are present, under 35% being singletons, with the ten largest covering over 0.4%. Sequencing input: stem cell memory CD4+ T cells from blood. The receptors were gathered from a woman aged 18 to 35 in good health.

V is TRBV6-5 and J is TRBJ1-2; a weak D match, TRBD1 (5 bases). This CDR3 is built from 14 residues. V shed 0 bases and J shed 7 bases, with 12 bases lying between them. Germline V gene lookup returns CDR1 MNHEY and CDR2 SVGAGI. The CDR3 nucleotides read TGTGCCAGCAGTTACTCAGGGGCATCTCCTGGCTACACCTTC. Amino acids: CASSYSGASPGYTF.

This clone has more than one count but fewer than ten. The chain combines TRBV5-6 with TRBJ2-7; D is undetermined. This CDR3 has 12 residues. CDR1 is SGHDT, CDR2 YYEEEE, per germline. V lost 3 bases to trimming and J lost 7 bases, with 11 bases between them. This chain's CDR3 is CASSSLPLEQYF. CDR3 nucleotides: TGTGCCAGCAGCTCCCTACCCCTGGAGCAGTACTTC.

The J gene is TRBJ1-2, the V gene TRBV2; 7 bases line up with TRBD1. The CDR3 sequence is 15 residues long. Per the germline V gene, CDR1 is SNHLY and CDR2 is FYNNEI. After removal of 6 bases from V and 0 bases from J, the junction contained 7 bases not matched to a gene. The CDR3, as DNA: TGTGCCAGCAGGGTCGGACAGGTCCCTAACTATGGCTACACCTTC. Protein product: CASRVGQVPNYGYTF. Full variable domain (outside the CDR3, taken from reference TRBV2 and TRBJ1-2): EPEVTQTPSHQVTQMGQEVILRCVPISNHLYFYWYRQILGQKVEFLVSFYNNEISEKSEIFDDQFSVERPDGSNFTLKIRSTKLEDSAMYFCASRVGQVPNYGYTFGSGTRLTVV.

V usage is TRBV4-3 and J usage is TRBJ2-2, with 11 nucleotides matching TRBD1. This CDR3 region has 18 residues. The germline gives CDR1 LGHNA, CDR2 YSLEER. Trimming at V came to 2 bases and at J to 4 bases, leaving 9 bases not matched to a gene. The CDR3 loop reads CASSQNLPGTGGTGELFF. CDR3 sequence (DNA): TGCGCCAGCAGCCAAAACCTCCCCGGGACAGGGGGCACCGGGGAGCTGTTTTTT.

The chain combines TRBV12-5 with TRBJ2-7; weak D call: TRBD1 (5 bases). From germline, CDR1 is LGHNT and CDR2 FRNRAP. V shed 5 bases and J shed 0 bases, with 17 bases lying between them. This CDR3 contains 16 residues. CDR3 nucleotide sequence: TGTGCTAGTGGTCTCCAACAGGCTCAGCTCTCCTACGAGCAGTACTTC. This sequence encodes CASGLQQAQLSYEQYF. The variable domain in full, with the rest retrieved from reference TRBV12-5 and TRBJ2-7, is DARVTQTPRHKVTEMGQEVTMRCQPILGHNTVFWYRQTMMQGLELLAYFRNRAPLDDSGMPKDRFSAEMPDATLATLKIQPSEPRDSAVYFCASGLQQAQLSYEQYFGPGTRLTVT.

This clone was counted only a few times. CDR3 residues: CASRESGGETRRYTF. As DNA, the CDR3 is TGTGCCAGCAGGGAATCAGGGGGCGAAACTAGGCGCTACACCTTC. The rearrangement uses TRBV7-2 and TRBJ1-2, with 8 bases matching TRBD1. Trimming removed 6 bases from V and 9 bases from J; junction bases left unmatched: 15. CDR1 and CDR2 from the germline V gene are SGHTA and FQGNSA. The length of the CDR3 is 15 residues.

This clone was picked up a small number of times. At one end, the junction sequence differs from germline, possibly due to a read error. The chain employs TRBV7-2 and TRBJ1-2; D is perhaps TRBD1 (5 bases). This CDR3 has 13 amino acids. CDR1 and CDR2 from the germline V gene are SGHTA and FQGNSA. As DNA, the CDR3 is TGTGCCAGCACCTTAGGGGCCGACGGTCCCTACACCTTC. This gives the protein CASTLGADGPYTF.

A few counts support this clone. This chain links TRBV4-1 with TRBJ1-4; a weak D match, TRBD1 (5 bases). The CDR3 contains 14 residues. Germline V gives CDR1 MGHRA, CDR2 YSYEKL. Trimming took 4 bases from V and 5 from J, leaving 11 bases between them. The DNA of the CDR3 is TGCGCCAGCAGCCTGGGGCAGCCAAATGAAAAACTGTTTTTT. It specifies CASSLGQPNEKLFF.

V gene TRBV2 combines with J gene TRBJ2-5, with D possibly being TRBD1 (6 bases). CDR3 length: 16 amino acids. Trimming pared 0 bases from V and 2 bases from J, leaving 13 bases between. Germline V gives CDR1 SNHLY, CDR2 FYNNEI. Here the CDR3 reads CASSEAGFGQQETQYF. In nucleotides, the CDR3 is TGTGCCAGCAGTGAAGCGGGTTTTGGACAGCAAGAGACCCAGTACTTC.

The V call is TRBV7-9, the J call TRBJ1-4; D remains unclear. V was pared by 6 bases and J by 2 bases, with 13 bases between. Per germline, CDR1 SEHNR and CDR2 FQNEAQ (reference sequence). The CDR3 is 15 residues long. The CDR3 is CASSRAGQTNEKLFF. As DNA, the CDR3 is TGTGCCAGCAGTAGAGCGGGCCAGACTAATGAAAAACTGTTTTTT. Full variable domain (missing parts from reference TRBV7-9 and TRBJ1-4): DTGVSQNPRHKITKRGQNVTFRCDPISEHNRLYWYRQTLGQGPEFLTYFQNEAQLEKSRLLSDRFSAERPKGSFSTLEIQRTEQGDSAMYLCASSRAGQTNEKLFFGSGTQLSVL.

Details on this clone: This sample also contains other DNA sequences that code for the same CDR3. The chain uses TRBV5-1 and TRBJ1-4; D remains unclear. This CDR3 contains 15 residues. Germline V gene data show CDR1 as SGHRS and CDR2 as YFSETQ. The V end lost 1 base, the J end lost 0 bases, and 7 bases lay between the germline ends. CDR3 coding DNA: TGCGCCAGCAGCTTGACAGCCGCAACTAATGAAAAACTGTTTTTT. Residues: CASSLTAATNEKLFF.

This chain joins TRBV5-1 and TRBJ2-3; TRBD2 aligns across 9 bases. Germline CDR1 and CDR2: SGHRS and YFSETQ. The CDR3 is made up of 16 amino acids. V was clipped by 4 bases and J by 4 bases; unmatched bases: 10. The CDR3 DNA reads TGCGCCAGCAGCCTACCGGGACTAGCAGGGTCAGATACGCAGTATTTT. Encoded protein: CASSLPGLAGSDTQYF. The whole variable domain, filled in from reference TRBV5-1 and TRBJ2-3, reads KAGVTQTPRYLIKTRGQQVTLSCSPISGHRSVSWYQQTPGQGLQFLFEYFSETQRNKGNFPGRFSGRQFSNSRSEMNVSTLELGDSALYLCASSLPGLAGSDTQYFGPGTRLTVL.

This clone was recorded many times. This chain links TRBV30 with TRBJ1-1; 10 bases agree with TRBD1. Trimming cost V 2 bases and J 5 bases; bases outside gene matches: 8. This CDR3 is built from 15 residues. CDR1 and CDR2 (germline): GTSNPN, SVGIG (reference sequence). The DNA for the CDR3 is TGTGCCTGGAGTTCGGGACAGGGGAGAGATACTGAAGCTTTCTTT. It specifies CAWSSGQGRDTEAFF.

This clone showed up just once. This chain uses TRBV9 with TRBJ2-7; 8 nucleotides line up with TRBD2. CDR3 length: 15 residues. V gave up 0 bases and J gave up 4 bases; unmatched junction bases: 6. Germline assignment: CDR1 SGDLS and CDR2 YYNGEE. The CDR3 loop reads CASSVDTGGVYEQYF. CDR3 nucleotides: TGTGCCAGCAGCGTAGACACCGGGGGGGTGTACGAGCAGTACTTC.

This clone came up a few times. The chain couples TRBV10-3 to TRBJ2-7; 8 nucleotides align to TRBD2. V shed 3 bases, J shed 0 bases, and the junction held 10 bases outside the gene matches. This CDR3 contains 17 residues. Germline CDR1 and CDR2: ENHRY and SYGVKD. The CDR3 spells CAISDLTSGTSSYEQYF. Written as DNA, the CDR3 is TGTGCCATCAGTGACCTTACCTCCGGGACTAGCTCCTACGAGCAGTACTTC.

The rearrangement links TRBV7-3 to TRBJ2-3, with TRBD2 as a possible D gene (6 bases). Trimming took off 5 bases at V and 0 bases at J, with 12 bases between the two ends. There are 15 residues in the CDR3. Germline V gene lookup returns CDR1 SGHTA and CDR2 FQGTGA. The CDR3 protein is CASSPGGASTDTQYF. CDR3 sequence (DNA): TGTGCCAGCAGCCCCGGCGGGGCTAGCACAGATACGCAGTATTTT.

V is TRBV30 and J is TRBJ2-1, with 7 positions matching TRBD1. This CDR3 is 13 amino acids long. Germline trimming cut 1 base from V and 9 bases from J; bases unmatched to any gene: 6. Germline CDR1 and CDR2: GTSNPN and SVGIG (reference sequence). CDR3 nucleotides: TGTGCCTGGAGTGCCACAGGGGTTGGTGAGCAGTTCTTC. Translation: CAWSATGVGEQFF.

The CDR3 spells CAWSIWRAGRGEETQYF. The CDR3 nucleotides are TGTGCCTGGAGTATATGGAGGGCAGGCCGAGGGGAAGAGACCCAGTACTTC. This sequence joins TRBV30 and TRBJ2-5, with D possibly TRBD2 on 6 matching bases. V was trimmed by 2 bases and J by 3 bases, leaving 22 bases between them. The CDR3 length is 17 residues. Germline loops: CDR1 GTSNPN, CDR2 SVGIG (reference sequence). Based on the CDR3 plus reference TRBV30 and TRBJ2-5, the full variable domain is SQTIHQWPATLVQPVGSPLSLECTVEGTSNPNLYWYRQAAGRGLQLLFYSVGIGQISSEVPQNLSASRPQDRQFILSSKKLLLSDSGFYLCAWSIWRAGRGEETQYFGPGTRLLVL.

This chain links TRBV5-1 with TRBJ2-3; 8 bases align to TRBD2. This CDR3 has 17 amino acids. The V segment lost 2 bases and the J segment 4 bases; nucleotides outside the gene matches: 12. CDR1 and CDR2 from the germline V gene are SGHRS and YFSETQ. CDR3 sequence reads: CASSFLPTGGPSDTQYF. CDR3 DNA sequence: TGCGCCAGCAGCTTCCTTCCAACGGGAGGGCCTTCAGATACGCAGTATTTT.

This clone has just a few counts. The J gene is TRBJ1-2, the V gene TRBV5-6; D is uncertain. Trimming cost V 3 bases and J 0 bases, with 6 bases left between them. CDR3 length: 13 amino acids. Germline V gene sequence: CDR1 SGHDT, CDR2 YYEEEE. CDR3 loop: CASSSGPNYGYTF. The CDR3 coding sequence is TGTGCCAGCAGCTCAGGCCCTAACTATGGCTACACCTTC.

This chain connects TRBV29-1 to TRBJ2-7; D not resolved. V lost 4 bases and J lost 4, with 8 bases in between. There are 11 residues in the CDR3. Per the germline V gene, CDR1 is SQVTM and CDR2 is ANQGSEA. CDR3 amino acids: CSVGQVYEQYF. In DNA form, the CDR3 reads TGCAGCGTTGGTCAGGTATACGAGCAGTACTTC.

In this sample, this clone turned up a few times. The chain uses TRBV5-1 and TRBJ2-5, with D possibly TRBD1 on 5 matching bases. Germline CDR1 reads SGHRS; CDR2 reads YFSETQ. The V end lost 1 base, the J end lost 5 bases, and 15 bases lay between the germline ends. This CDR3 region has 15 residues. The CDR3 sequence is CASSLSRSGWETQYF. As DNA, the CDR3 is TGCGCCAGCAGCTTGAGTAGGTCAGGGTGGGAGACCCAGTACTTC.

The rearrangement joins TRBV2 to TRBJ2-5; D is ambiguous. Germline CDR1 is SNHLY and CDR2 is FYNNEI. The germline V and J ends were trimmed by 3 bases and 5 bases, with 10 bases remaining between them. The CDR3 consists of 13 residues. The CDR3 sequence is CASSDRPRETQYF. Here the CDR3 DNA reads TGTGCCAGCAGTGATCGTCCGCGGGAGACCCAGTACTTC. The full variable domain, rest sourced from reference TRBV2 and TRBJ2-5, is EPEVTQTPSHQVTQMGQEVILRCVPISNHLYFYWYRQILGQKVEFLVSFYNNEISEKSEIFDDQFSVERPDGSNFTLKIRSTKLEDSAMYFCASSDRPRETQYFGPGTRLLVL.

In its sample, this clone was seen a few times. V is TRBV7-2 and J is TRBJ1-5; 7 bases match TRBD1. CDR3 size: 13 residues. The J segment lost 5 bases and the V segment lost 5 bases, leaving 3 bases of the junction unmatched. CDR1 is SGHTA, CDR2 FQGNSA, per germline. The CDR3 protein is CASSDRDYQPQHF. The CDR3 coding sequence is TGTGCCAGCAGCGACAGGGATTATCAGCCCCAGCATTTT. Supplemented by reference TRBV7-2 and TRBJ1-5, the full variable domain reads GAGVSQSPSNKVTEKGKDVELRCDPISGHTALYWYRQSLGQGLEFLIYFQGNSAPDKSGLPSDRFSAERTGGSVSTLTIQRTQQEDSAVYLCASSDRDYQPQHFGDGTRLSIL.

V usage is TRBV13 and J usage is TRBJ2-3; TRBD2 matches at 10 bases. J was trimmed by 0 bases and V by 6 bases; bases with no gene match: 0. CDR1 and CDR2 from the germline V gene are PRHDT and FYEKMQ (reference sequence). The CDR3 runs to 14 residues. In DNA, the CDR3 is TGTGCCAGCAGACTAGCGGGGAGCACAGATACGCAGTATTTT. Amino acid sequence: CASRLAGSTDTQYF.

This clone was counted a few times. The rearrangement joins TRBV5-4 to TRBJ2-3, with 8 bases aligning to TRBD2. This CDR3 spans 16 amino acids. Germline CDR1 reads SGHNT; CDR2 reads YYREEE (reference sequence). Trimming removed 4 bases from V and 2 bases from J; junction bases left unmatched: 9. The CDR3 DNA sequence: TGTGCCAGCAGCGTCGGGCGCGGGAGGAACACAGATACGCAGTATTTT. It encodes CASSVGRGRNTDTQYF.